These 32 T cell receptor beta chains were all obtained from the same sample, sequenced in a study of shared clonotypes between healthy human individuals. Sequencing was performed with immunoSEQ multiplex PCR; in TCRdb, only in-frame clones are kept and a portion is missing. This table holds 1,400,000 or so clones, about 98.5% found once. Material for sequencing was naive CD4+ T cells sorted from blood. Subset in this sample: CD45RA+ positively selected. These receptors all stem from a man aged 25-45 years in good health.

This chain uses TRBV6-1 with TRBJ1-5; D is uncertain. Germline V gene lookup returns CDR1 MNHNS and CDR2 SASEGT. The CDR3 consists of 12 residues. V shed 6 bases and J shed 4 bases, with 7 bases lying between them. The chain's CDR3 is CASRIRNQPQHF. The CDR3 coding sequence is TGTGCCAGCAGGATTCGAAATCAGCCCCAGCATTTT.

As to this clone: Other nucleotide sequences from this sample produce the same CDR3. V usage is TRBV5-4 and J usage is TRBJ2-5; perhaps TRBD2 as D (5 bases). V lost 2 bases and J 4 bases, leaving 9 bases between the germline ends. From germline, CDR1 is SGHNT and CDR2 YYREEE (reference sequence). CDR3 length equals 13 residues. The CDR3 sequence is CASSFLRGETQYF. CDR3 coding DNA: TGTGCCAGCAGCTTTCTCCGGGGAGAGACCCAGTACTTC.

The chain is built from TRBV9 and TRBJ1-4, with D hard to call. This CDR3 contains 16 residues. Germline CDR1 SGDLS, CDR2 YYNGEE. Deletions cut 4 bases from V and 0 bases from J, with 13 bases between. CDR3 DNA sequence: TGTGCCAGCAGCCCCCGGATTTTAGCAACTAATGAAAAACTGTTTTTT. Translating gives CASSPRILATNEKLFF.

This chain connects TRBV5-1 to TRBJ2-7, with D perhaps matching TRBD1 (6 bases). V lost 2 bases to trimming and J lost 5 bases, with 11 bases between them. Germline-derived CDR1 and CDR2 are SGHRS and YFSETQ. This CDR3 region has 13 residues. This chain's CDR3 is CASSFLGHDEQYF. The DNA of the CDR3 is TGCGCCAGCAGCTTTCTGGGACACGACGAGCAGTACTTC.

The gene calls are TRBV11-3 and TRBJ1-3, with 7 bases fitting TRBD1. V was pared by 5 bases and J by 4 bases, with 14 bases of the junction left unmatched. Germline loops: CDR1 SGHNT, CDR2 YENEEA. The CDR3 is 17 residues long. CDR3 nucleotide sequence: TGTGCCAGCAGCCCTGGGACAGCCTTCGTTGAGGGAAACACCATATATTTT. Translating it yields CASSPGTAFVEGNTIYF.

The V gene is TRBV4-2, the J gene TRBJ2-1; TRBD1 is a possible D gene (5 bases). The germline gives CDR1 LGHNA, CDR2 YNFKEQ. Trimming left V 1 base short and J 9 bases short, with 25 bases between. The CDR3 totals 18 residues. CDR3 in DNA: TGTGCCAGCAGCCAAGTCGAAGGGGCTATCGGGCCAGAAACTGAGCAGTTCTTC. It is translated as CASSQVEGAIGPETEQFF.

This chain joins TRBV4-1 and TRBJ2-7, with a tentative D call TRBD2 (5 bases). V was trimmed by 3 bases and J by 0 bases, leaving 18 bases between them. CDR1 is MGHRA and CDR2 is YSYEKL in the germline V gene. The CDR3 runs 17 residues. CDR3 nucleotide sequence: TGCGCCAGCAGCCACCCCGTGGAAATGGCGGGCTCCTACGAGCAGTACTTC. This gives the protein CASSHPVEMAGSYEQYF.

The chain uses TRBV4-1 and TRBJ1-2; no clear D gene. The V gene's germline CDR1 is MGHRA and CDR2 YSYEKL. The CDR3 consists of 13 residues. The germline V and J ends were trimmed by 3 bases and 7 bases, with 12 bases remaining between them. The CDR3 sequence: CASSQEPGLGYTF. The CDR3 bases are TGCGCCAGCAGCCAGGAACCGGGTCTTGGCTACACCTTC.

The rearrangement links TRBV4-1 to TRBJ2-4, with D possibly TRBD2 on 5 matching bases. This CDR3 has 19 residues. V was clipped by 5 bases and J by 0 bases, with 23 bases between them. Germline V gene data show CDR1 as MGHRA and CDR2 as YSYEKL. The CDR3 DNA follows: TGCGCCAGCAGCGAACGTATCGGGGTGGGAAGCCTAGCCAAAAACATTCAGTACTTC. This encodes CASSERIGVGSLAKNIQYF.

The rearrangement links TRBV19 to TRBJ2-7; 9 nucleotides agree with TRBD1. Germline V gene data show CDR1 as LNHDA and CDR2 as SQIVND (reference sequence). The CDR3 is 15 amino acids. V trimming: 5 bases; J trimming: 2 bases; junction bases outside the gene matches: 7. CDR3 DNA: TGTGCCAGTAGTGGAAGGGACAGGGATCCCTACGAGCAGTACTTC. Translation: CASSGRDRDPYEQYF. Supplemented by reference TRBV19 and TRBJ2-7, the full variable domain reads DGGITQSPKYLFRKEGQNVTLSCEQNLNHDAMYWYRQDPGQGLRLIYYSQIVNDFQKGDIAEGYSVSREKKESFPLTVTSAQKNPTAFYLCASSGRDRDPYEQYFGPGTRLTVT.

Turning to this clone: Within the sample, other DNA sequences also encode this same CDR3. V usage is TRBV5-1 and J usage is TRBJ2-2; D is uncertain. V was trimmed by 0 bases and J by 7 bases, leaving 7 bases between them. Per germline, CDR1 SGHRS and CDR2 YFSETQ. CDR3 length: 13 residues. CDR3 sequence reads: CASSLVPDGELFF. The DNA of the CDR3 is TGCGCCAGCAGCTTGGTTCCCGACGGGGAGCTGTTTTTT. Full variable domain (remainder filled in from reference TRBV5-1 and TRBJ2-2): KAGVTQTPRYLIKTRGQQVTLSCSPISGHRSVSWYQQTPGQGLQFLFEYFSETQRNKGNFPGRFSGRQFSNSRSEMNVSTLELGDSALYLCASSLVPDGELFFGEGSRLTVL.

CDR3 DNA: TGTGCCAGCAGTTATTTAAGCGGGAGGAACTCCTACGAGCAGTACTTC. Its translation is CASSYLSGRNSYEQYF. This sequence joins TRBV6-6 and TRBJ2-7; TRBD2 aligns across 9 bases. The CDR3 is 16 residues long. Germline V CDR1 and CDR2: MNHNY, SVGAGI (reference sequence). J was trimmed by 0 bases and V by 3 bases; bases with no gene match: 6.

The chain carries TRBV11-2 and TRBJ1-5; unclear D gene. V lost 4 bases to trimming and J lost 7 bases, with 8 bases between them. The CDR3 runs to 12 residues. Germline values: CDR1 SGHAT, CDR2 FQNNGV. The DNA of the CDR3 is TGTGCCAGCAGCTCCGGCGGGCAGCCCCAGCATTTT. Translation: CASSSGGQPQHF. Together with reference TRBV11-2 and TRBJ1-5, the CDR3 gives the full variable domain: EAGVAQSPRYKIIEKRQSVAFWCNPISGHATLYWYQQILGQGPKLLIQFQNNGVVDDSQLPKDRFSAERLKGVDSTLKIQPAKLEDSAVYLCASSSGGQPQHFGDGTRLSIL.

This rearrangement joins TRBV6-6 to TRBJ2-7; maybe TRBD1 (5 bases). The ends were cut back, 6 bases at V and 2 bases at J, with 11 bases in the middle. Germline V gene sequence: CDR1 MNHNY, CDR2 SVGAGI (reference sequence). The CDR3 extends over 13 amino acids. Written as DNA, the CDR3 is TGTGCCAGCAGGCCTGGGGCGACCTACGAGCAGTACTTC. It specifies CASRPGATYEQYF.

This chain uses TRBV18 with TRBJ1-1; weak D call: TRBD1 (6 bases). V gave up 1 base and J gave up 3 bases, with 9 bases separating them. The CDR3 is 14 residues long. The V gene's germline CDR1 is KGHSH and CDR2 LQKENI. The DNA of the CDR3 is TGTGCCAGCTCACCACAGGGGGATTACACTGAAGCTTTCTTT. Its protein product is CASSPQGDYTEAFF. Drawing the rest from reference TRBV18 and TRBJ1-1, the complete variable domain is NAGVMQNPRHLVRRRGQEARLRCSPMKGHSHVYWYRQLPEEGLKFMVYLQKENIIDESGMPKERFSAEFPKEGPSILRIQQVVRGDSAAYFCASSPQGDYTEAFFGQGTRLTVV.

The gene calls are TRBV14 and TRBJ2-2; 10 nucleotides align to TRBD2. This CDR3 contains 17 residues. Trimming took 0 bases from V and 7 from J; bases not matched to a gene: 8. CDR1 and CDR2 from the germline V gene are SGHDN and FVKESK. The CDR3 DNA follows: TGTGCCAGCAGCCAAGAAAGCGGGAGGGCCGCCGGCGGGGAGCTGTTTTTT. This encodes CASSQESGRAAGGELFF.

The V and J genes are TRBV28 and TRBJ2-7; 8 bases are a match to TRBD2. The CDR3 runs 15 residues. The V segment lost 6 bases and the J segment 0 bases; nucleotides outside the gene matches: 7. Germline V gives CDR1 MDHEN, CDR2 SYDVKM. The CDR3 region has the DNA TGTGCCAGCAGCCCCGGGGGGGGAGTCTCCTACGAGCAGTACTTC. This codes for CASSPGGGVSYEQYF.

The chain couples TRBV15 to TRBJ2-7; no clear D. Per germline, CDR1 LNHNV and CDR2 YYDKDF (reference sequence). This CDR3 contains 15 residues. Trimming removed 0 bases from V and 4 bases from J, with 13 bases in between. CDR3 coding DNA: TGTGCCACCAGCAGAGATAGAGTGAAGGGATACGAGCAGTACTTC. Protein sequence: CATSRDRVKGYEQYF.

This CDR3 reads CASTEPGLAKNIQYF. In DNA, the CDR3 is TGCGCCAGCACCGAACCAGGCCTAGCCAAAAACATTCAGTACTTC. The chain uses TRBV10-2 and TRBJ2-4; D gene ambiguous. V was pared by 7 bases and J by 0 bases, with 13 bases between. Germline V lookup: CDR1 WSHSY, CDR2 SAAADI. This CDR3 region has 15 residues.

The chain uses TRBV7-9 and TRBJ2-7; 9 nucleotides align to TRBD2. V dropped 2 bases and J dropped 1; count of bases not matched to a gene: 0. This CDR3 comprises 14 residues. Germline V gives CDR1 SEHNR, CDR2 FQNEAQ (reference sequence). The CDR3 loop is CASSLLAGSYEQYF. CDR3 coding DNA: TGTGCCAGCAGCTTACTAGCGGGATCCTACGAGCAGTACTTC.

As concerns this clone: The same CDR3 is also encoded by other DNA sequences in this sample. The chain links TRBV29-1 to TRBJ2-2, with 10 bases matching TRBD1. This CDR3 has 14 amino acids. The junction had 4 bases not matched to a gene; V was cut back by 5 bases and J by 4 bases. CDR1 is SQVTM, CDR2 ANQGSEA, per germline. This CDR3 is CSVSRDRGTGELFF. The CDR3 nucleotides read TGCAGCGTTTCCCGGGACAGGGGCACCGGGGAGCTGTTTTTT.

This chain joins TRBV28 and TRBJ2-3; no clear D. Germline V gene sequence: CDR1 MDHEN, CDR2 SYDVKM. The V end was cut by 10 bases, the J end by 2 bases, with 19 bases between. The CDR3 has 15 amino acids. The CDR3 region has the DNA TGTGCCACCACGACGTGGGTCCAAAACACAGATACGCAGTATTTT. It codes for CATTTWVQNTDTQYF.

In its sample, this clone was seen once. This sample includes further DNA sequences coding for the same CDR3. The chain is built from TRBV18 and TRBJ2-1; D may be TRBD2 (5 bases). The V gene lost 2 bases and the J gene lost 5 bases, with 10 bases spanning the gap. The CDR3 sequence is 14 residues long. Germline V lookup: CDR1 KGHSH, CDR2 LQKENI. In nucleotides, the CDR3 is TGTGCCAGCTCACCAAGGACTGCGGACAATGAGCAGTTCTTC. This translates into CASSPRTADNEQFF.

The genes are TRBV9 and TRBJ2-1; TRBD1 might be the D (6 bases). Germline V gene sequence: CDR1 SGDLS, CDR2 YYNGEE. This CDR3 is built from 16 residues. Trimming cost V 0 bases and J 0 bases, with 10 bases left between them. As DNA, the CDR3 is TGTGCCAGCAGCGTAGTTGGGACACCCTCCTACAATGAGCAGTTCTTC. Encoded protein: CASSVVGTPSYNEQFF.

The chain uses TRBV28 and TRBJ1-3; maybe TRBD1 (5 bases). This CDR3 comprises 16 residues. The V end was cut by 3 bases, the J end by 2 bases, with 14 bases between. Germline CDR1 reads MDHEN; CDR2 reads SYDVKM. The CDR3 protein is CASSFRQSRTGNTIYF. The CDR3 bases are TGTGCCAGCAGTTTTAGACAGTCACGGACTGGAAACACCATATATTTT.

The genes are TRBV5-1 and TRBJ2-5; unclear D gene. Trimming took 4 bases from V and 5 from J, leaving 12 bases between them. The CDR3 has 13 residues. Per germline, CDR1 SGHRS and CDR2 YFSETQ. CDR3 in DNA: TGCGCCAGCAGCCCGGACCCGGGCGAGACCCAGTACTTC. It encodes CASSPDPGETQYF.

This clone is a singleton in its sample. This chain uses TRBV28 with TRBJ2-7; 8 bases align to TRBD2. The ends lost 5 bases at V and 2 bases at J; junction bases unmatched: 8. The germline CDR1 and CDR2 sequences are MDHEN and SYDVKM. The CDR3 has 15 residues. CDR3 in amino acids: CASSLPGLDPYEQYF. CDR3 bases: TGTGCCAGCAGTCTCCCGGGACTAGACCCCTACGAGCAGTACTTC.

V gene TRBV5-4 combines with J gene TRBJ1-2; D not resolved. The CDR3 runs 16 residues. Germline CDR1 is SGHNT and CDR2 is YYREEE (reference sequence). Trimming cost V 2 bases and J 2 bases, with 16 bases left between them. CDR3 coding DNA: TGTGCCAGCAGCTTAGGAACGCGCCAGACGAACTATGGCTACACCTTC. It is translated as CASSLGTRQTNYGYTF.

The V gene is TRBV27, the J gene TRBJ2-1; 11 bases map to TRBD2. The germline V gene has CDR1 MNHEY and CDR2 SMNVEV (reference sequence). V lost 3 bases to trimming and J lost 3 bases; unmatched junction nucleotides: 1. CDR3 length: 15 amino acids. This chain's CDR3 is CASSFGTSGYNEQFF. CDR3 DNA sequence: TGTGCCAGCAGTTTTGGGACTAGCGGCTACAATGAGCAGTTCTTC.

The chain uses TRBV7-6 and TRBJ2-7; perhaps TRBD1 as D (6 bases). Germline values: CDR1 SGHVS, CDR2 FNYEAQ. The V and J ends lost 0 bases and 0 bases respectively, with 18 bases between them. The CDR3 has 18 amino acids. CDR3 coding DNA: TGTGCCAGCAGCTTAGCGGGTGCCGGCAGGGGTGCCTCCTACGAGCAGTACTTC. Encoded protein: CASSLAGAGRGASYEQYF.

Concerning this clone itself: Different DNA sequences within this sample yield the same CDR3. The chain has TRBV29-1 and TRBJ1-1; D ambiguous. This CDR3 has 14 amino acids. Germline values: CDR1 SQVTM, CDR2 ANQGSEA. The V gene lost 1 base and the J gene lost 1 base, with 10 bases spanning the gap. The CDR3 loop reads CSVEGRRGNTEAFF. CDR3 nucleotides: TGCAGCGTTGAAGGTCGCCGGGGGAACACTGAAGCTTTCTTT.

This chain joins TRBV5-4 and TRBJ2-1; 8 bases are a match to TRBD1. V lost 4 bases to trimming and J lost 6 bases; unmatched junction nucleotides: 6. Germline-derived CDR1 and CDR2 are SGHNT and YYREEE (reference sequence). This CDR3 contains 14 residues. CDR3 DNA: TGTGCCAGCAGCAACGGACAGGGTCGCAATGAGCAGTTCTTC. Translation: CASSNGQGRNEQFF. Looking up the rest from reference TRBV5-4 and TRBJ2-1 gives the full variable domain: ETGVTQSPTHLIKTRGQQVTLRCSSQSGHNTVSWYQQALGQGPQFIFQYYREEENGRGNFPPRFSGLQFPNYSSELNVNALELDDSALYLCASSNGQGRNEQFFGPGTRLTVL.